This T cell receptor beta chain was identified in a study of T cells after yellow fever vaccination. Turning to this clonotype: The antigen is undetermined.

The CDR3 contains 14 residues. Germline V gene sequence: CDR1 SEHNR, CDR2 FQNEAQ (reference sequence). The V segment lost 5 bases and the J segment 7 bases; nucleotides outside the gene matches: 5. Conversion of TCR transcripts into cDNA relied on 5'RACE template switching, which added a universal primer site and UMIs. Via MiXCR, TCRdb re-called the 5' RACE reads, giving one row per CDR3 protein. The data hold fewer than 450,000 distinct CDR3 sequences, with under 14% observed a single time. General observations from the study: The CD4 compartment and the CD8 compartment contained a small share of clonotypes in common. Booster sampling recovered most clones from primary vaccination (about 97% CD4, roughly 90% CD8).

This chain uses TRBV7-9 with TRBJ2-1, with TRBD1 identical over 10 bases. The starting material was PBMCs, obtained on the day of the first yellow fever vaccination. The clonotype originates from a man aged 18-30 years who received the YFV17D yellow fever vaccine. CDR3 nucleotide sequence: TGTGCCAGCAGCAAGGGACAGGGGTGGAATGAGCAGTTCTTC. Amino acid sequence: CASSKGQGWNEQFF.